The 32 T cell receptor beta chains presented below share a single source sample, sequenced in a study of cytomegalovirus exposure and HLA in healthy donors. Assay used: immunoSEQ multiplex PCR; TCRdb lists only in-frame clones, some missing. The sample carries 150,000 to 200,000 clones, approximately 86% recorded once. The material sequenced was PBMCs. Every receptor here comes from a man younger than 30 in good health and CMV-seropositive.

The genes are TRBV19 and TRBJ2-1; the match to TRBD1 covers 7 bases. Per germline, CDR1 LNHDA and CDR2 SQIVND (reference sequence). The CDR3 is 14 residues long. V was pared by 5 bases and J by 4 bases, with 5 bases of the junction left unmatched. DNA of the CDR3: TGTGCCAGTAGTGGGTGGACAGGTTACAATGAGCAGTTCTTC. Protein: CASSGWTGYNEQFF.

In its sample, this clone was seen once. The chain has TRBV29-1 and TRBJ1-1; the D gene is possibly TRBD1 (6 bases). Germline V lookup: CDR1 SQVTM, CDR2 ANQGSEA. This CDR3 is 14 amino acids long. The V and J ends lost 4 bases and 4 bases respectively, with 16 bases between them. The CDR3 nucleotides are TGCAGCGTTGCGTTACTCACAGGGTCCACTGAAGCTTTCTTT. It codes for CSVALLTGSTEAFF.

V gene TRBV15 combines with J gene TRBJ2-3, with 9 bases matching TRBD1. The CDR3 runs 17 residues. V shed 1 base and J 2 bases; nucleotides not matched to a gene: 7. Germline CDR1 and CDR2: LNHNV and YYDKDF (reference sequence). The CDR3 DNA reads as TGTGCCACCAGCAGAGGTGCCGGGACAGGGCCCACAGATACGCAGTATTTT. Encoded protein: CATSRGAGTGPTDTQYF. Complete variable domain (other parts from reference TRBV15 and TRBJ2-3): DAMVIQNPRYQVTQFGKPVTLSCSQTLNHNVMYWYQQKSSQAPKLLFHYYDKDFNNEADTPDNFQSRRPNTSFCFLDIRSPGLGDTAMYLCATSRGAGTGPTDTQYFGPGTRLTVL.

The gene calls are TRBV14 and TRBJ2-1, with D unclear. This CDR3 has 15 amino acids. Germline V lookup: CDR1 SGHDN, CDR2 FVKESK. Trimming removed 4 bases at V and 0 bases at J, with 10 bases between. The DNA of the CDR3 is TGTGCCAGCAGCCTTCTGGGCAGCTCCTACAATGAGCAGTTCTTC. Its translation is CASSLLGSSYNEQFF.

CDR3 in DNA: TGTGCCAGCCTTCCGAGCTCCTACAATGAGCAGTTCTTC. This gives the protein CASLPSSYNEQFF. The V call is TRBV21-1, the J call TRBJ2-1; TRBD2, the table's D call, lacks a check against the DNA. TRBV21-1 is a pseudogene. The CDR3 runs 13 residues.

V and J are TRBV7-9 and TRBJ1-1, with unresolved D. Germline V gives CDR1 SEHNR, CDR2 FQNEAQ (reference sequence). The CDR3 is 14 residues long. V dropped 7 bases and J dropped 1 base, with 13 bases sitting between them. The CDR3 bases are TGTGCCAGCAACCCCCCCCGTAGGAACACTGAAGCTTTCTTT. Encoded protein: CASNPPRRNTEAFF. The variable domain in full, with the rest retrieved from reference TRBV7-9 and TRBJ1-1, is DTGVSQNPRHKITKRGQNVTFRCDPISEHNRLYWYRQTLGQGPEFLTYFQNEAQLEKSRLLSDRFSAERPKGSFSTLEIQRTEQGDSAMYLCASNPPRRNTEAFFGQGTRLTVV.

This chain joins TRBV9 and TRBJ2-7; D might be TRBD2 (5 bases). Looked up from germline, CDR1 is SGDLS and CDR2 is YYNGEE. V was clipped by 0 bases and J by 2 bases, with 12 bases between them. The CDR3 runs to 15 residues. CDR3 sequence: CASSVAPEVTYEQYF. The CDR3 DNA is TGTGCCAGCAGCGTAGCTCCGGAGGTTACCTACGAGCAGTACTTC. The complete variable domain, with remaining parts taken from reference TRBV9 and TRBJ2-7, reads DSGVTQTPKHLITATGQRVTLRCSPRSGDLSVYWYQQSLDQGLQFLIQYYNGEERAKGNILERFSAQQFPDLHSELNLSSLELGDSALYFCASSVAPEVTYEQYFGPGTRLTVT.

V is TRBV28 and J is TRBJ2-7; 7 nucleotides match TRBD2. V lost 6 bases and J lost 0; bases outside the gene matches: 11. The CDR3 has 16 amino acids. Germline V lookup: CDR1 MDHEN, CDR2 SYDVKM. The DNA for the CDR3 is TGTGCCAGCAGACGACCTAGCGGAGCAAGCTCCTACGAGCAGTACTTC. This encodes CASRRPSGASSYEQYF.

The chain is built from TRBV6-1 and TRBJ2-3; 7 bases are a match to TRBD2. In germline, CDR1 is MNHNS, CDR2 SASEGT. V was clipped by 1 base and J by 3 bases; unmatched bases: 4. The length of the CDR3 is 15 residues. The CDR3 sequence: CASSEEQRETDTQYF. In DNA form, the CDR3 reads TGTGCCAGCAGTGAAGAACAGCGGGAAACAGATACGCAGTATTTT.

This clone was detected only a few times. The chain combines TRBV10-1 with TRBJ2-5; the D gene is possibly TRBD2 (7 bases). The CDR3 consists of 17 residues. V was clipped by 6 bases and J by 1 base, with 21 bases between them. Germline V gene data show CDR1 as WNHNN and CDR2 as SYGVQD (reference sequence). The CDR3: CASSPQAGHQSQETQYF. CDR3 nucleotides: TGCGCCAGCAGCCCCCAAGCGGGACATCAATCCCAAGAGACCCAGTACTTC.

This sequence joins TRBV10-3 and TRBJ2-3, with 9 bases matching TRBD1. V trimming: 6 bases; J trimming: 1 base; junction bases outside the gene matches: 5. Per the germline V gene, CDR1 is ENHRY and CDR2 is SYGVKD. This CDR3 spans 15 amino acids. Written as DNA, the CDR3 is TGTGCCATCAGGGGACAGGGAGTTGGCACAGATACGCAGTATTTT. This translates into CAIRGQGVGTDTQYF.

This sequence joins TRBV6-5 and TRBJ1-3; TRBD1 matches 7 bases. The CDR3 contains 16 residues. V was pared by 0 bases and J by 1 base, with 3 bases of the junction left unmatched. From germline, CDR1 is MNHEY and CDR2 SVGAGI. Here the CDR3 DNA reads TGTGCCAGCAGTTACTCCAGGGGGACGTCTGGAAACACCATATATTTT. It yields the protein CASSYSRGTSGNTIYF.

The V gene is TRBV11-2, the J gene TRBJ2-7; 10 bases agree with TRBD2. CDR1 SGHAT and CDR2 FQNNGV come from the germline V gene. The length of the CDR3 is 15 residues. The ends lost 4 bases at V and 2 bases at J; junction bases unmatched: 5. The DNA of the CDR3 is TGTGCCAGCAGCTGGCGGACTAGCGGAACCTACGAGCAGTACTTC. Its translation is CASSWRTSGTYEQYF.

The chain recombines TRBV19 with TRBJ2-1; 7 positions agree with TRBD2. Germline CDR1 and CDR2: LNHDA and SQIVND (reference sequence). After removal of 8 bases from V and 0 bases from J, the junction contained 4 bases not matched to a gene. The CDR3 is 14 residues long. The CDR3 nucleotides read TGTGCCAGTCGATGGACTAGCTCCTACAATGAGCAGTTCTTC. Protein: CASRWTSSYNEQFF.

The J gene is TRBJ2-7, the V gene TRBV28; 9 bases fit TRBD1. In germline, CDR1 is MDHEN, CDR2 SYDVKM. The J segment lost 4 bases and the V segment lost 7 bases, leaving 8 bases of the junction unmatched. The CDR3 has 14 residues. CDR3 residues: CASTDRGYLYEQYF. The CDR3 DNA is TGTGCCAGCACAGACAGGGGGTACCTTTACGAGCAGTACTTC. Supplemented by reference TRBV28 and TRBJ2-7, the full variable domain reads DVKVTQSSRYLVKRTGEKVFLECVQDMDHENMFWYRQDPGLGLRLIYFSYDVKMKEKGDIPEGYSVSREKKERFSLILESASTNQTSMYLCASTDRGYLYEQYFGPGTRLTVT.

This chain uses TRBV19 with TRBJ2-7; a possible D gene is TRBD2 (6 bases). Trimming stripped 6 bases from V and 4 bases from J, with 19 bases between. The V gene's germline CDR1 is LNHDA and CDR2 SQIVND (reference sequence). The CDR3 sequence is 15 residues long. This CDR3 reads CASSPRGEIPYEQYF. In DNA form, the CDR3 reads TGTGCCAGTAGCCCCCGCGGGGAGATACCTTACGAGCAGTACTTC. Complete variable domain (other parts from reference TRBV19 and TRBJ2-7): DGGITQSPKYLFRKEGQNVTLSCEQNLNHDAMYWYRQDPGQGLRLIYYSQIVNDFQKGDIAEGYSVSREKKESFPLTVTSAQKNPTAFYLCASSPRGEIPYEQYFGPGTRLTVT.

This clone was recorded a few times. The chain employs TRBV5-1 and TRBJ2-2; D might be TRBD2 (5 bases). The CDR3 length is 13 residues. Germline V lookup: CDR1 SGHRS, CDR2 YFSETQ. Trimming took off 4 bases at V and 6 bases at J, with 10 bases between the two ends. The CDR3 nucleotides read TGCGCCAGCAGCCCCCCCGGGGCCGGGGAGCTGTTTTTT. This codes for CASSPPGAGELFF.

CDR3 loop: CASSLREFGGYTF. CDR3 DNA sequence: TGCGCCAGCAGCCTCAGGGAATTCGGTGGCTACACCTTC. V is TRBV5-1 and J is TRBJ1-2; TRBD1 is a possible D gene (5 bases). This CDR3 comprises 13 residues. CDR1 and CDR2 from the germline V gene are SGHRS and YFSETQ. The V end lost 4 bases, the J end lost 7 bases, and 14 bases lay between the germline ends.

The gene calls are TRBV11-2 and TRBJ1-4; 7 nucleotides line up with TRBD1. Germline V gene data show CDR1 as SGHAT and CDR2 as FQNNGV. The V segment lost 3 bases and the J segment 5 bases; nucleotides outside the gene matches: 6. This CDR3 contains 15 residues. This CDR3 reads CASSLTGTVNEKLFF. The CDR3 DNA reads TGTGCCAGCAGCTTGACCGGGACAGTAAATGAAAAACTGTTTTTT.

The chain employs TRBV11-1 and TRBJ2-7; no definite D call. Germline V lookup: CDR1 SGHAT, CDR2 FQDESV (reference sequence). This CDR3 has 12 amino acids. The V end was cut by 5 bases, the J end by 4 bases, with 9 bases between. The chain's CDR3 is CASSPTGYEQYF. CDR3 nucleotide sequence: TGTGCCAGCAGCCCCACGGGTTACGAGCAGTACTTC.

This clone was detected a few times. The genes are TRBV6-5 and TRBJ2-5; D may be TRBD1 (5 bases). The CDR3 extends over 11 amino acids. Germline values: CDR1 MNHEY, CDR2 SVGAGI. This chain's CDR3 is CAVSRGETQYF. The CDR3 DNA follows: TGTGCAGTTTCTAGGGGAGAGACCCAGTACTTC.

The chain is built from TRBV7-9 and TRBJ2-3; D gene ambiguous. The CDR3 contains 12 residues. Germline-derived CDR1 and CDR2 are SEHNR and FQNEAQ (reference sequence). With 3 bases removed from V and 6 bases from J, the gap between germline ends came to 7 bases. DNA for the CDR3: TGTGCCAGCAGCTTTTCCTACGATACGCAGTATTTT. Translation: CASSFSYDTQYF.

V and J are TRBV2 and TRBJ2-7; D perhaps matches TRBD2 (8 bases). Germline V gives CDR1 SNHLY, CDR2 FYNNEI. V gave up 5 bases and J gave up 3 bases, with 26 bases separating them. The CDR3 spans 18 residues. CDR3 in DNA: TGTGCCAGCAGTTGGGGGACAGCCTTGGCGGGAGGAGGCTACGAGCAGTACTTC. Its translation is CASSWGTALAGGGYEQYF.

This sequence joins TRBV6-1 and TRBJ1-1; TRBD1 might be the D (5 bases). Germline CDR1 and CDR2: MNHNS and SASEGT. The CDR3 is 14 amino acids. V was pared by 0 bases and J by 5 bases, with 10 bases between. The CDR3 loop is CASSEAYGGTEAFF. The DNA for the CDR3 is TGTGCCAGCAGTGAAGCTTACGGGGGTACTGAAGCTTTCTTT.

The genes are TRBV5-1 and TRBJ2-7, with 7 bases lining up with TRBD1. The CDR3 runs 16 residues. V dropped 0 bases and J dropped 2; count of bases not matched to a gene: 8. CDR1 is SGHRS and CDR2 is YFSETQ in the germline V gene. This CDR3 is CASSLGLQGVAYEQYF. The CDR3 DNA follows: TGCGCCAGCAGCTTGGGGTTGCAGGGGGTGGCCTACGAGCAGTACTTC.

The rearrangement uses TRBV29-1 and TRBJ2-1, with TRBD2 matching 9 bases. Trimming at V came to 6 bases and at J to 0 bases, leaving 3 bases not matched to a gene. Germline lookup yields CDR1 SQVTM and CDR2 ANQGSEA. This CDR3 comprises 14 residues. The CDR3 reads CSVDSGSSYNEQFF. In DNA form, the CDR3 reads TGCAGCGTCGATAGCGGGAGCTCCTACAATGAGCAGTTCTTC.

The chain joins TRBV9 to TRBJ2-7, with D perhaps TRBD1 (6 bases). Germline V gene data show CDR1 as SGDLS and CDR2 as YYNGEE. The CDR3 runs to 14 residues. V was clipped by 3 bases and J by 6 bases, with 16 bases between them. The CDR3 DNA sequence: TGTGCCAGCAGCGGGCTAGGGGGTTTAGGCGAGCAGTACTTC. Its translation is CASSGLGGLGEQYF.

This chain uses TRBV11-2 with TRBJ1-2; TRBD1 matches 7 bases. This CDR3 spans 13 amino acids. V dropped 3 bases and J dropped 8; count of bases not matched to a gene: 6. Germline CDR1 is SGHAT and CDR2 is FQNNGV. CDR3 residues: CASSFGQGGGYTF. CDR3 sequence (DNA): TGTGCCAGCAGCTTCGGGCAGGGGGGAGGCTACACCTTC.

V is TRBV30 and J is TRBJ2-3; 7 bases are shared with TRBD1. The junction had 8 bases not matched to a gene; V was cut back by 2 bases and J by 3 bases. Germline V CDR1 and CDR2: GTSNPN, SVGIG (reference sequence). This CDR3 is built from 15 residues. The CDR3 protein is CAWSTTGSWTDTQYF. CDR3 nucleotide sequence: TGTGCCTGGAGTACGACAGGGTCCTGGACAGATACGCAGTATTTT.

The chain combines TRBV18 with TRBJ2-1, with D unresolved. Looked up from germline, CDR1 is KGHSH and CDR2 is LQKENI. This CDR3 contains 13 residues. The germline V and J ends were trimmed by 4 bases and 8 bases, with 12 bases remaining between them. The CDR3 DNA reads TGTGCCAGCTCACTCGGTTTGAGAGATGAGCAGTTCTTC. Translation: CASSLGLRDEQFF.

The chain uses TRBV6-4 and TRBJ2-7; 9 positions agree with TRBD1. Germline assignment: CDR1 MRHNA and CDR2 SNTAGT. The CDR3 runs to 14 residues. V shed 10 bases and J 2 bases; nucleotides not matched to a gene: 9. CDR3 DNA: TGTGCCACTAAGGGAGACAGGGGGGCCTACGAGCAGTACTTC. It encodes CATKGDRGAYEQYF.

The gene calls are TRBV5-1 and TRBJ1-1, with 8 bases fitting TRBD1. The germline V gene has CDR1 SGHRS and CDR2 YFSETQ. The CDR3 covers 13 residues. The V and J ends lost 4 bases and 6 bases, in that order; junction bases with no gene match: 5. Here the CDR3 DNA reads TGCGCCAGCAGCCCAGGGGGCTTGGCTGAAGCTTTCTTT. It is translated as CASSPGGLAEAFF.